The 7 T cell receptor beta chains presented below share a single source sample, sequenced in a study of Graves' ophthalmopathy and Graves' hyperthyroidism. The study amplified TCR beta CDR3 regions using RNA transcripts. Second-round multiplex PCR came after first-round RT-PCR with HTBI primers. TCRdb re-called the multiplex PCR reads through MiXCR, storing one row per CDR3 protein. The sample carries 450,000 to 600,000 distinct CDR3 sequences, 35% to 45% recorded once. The sequencing input was peripheral blood or thyroid tissue (not recorded which). All receptors come from an adult man with Graves' hyperthyroidism.

The chain recombines TRBV20-1 with TRBJ2-5, with 15 positions matching TRBD2. There are 16 residues in the CDR3. The V segment lost 6 bases and the J segment 3 bases; nucleotides outside the gene matches: 8. Germline V lookup: CDR1 DFQATT, CDR2 SNEGSKA (reference sequence). DNA of the CDR3: TGCAGTGCAACCATTCGGACTAGCGGGGGGGAAGAGACCCAGTACTTC. Translation: CSATIRTSGGEETQYF.

The J gene is TRBJ2-7, the V gene TRBV7-9; TRBD2 aligns across 12 bases. The junction had 2 bases not matched to a gene; V was cut back by 2 bases and J by 0 bases. Germline V CDR1 and CDR2: SEHNR, FQNEAQ (reference sequence). The CDR3 spans 16 residues. CDR3: CASSLTSGGHSYEQYF. For the CDR3, the DNA is TGTGCCAGCAGCTTAACTAGCGGGGGGCACTCCTACGAGCAGTACTTC.

This clonotype was observed many times. The rearrangement links TRBV24-1 to TRBJ1-2; D remains unclear. The CDR3 contains 14 residues. The germline gives CDR1 KGHDR, CDR2 SFDVKD. V gave up 4 bases and J gave up 5 bases, with 13 bases separating them. CDR3 sequence reads: CATSDSGIGYGYTF. The DNA for the CDR3 is TGTGCCACCAGTGACTCCGGGATAGGTTATGGCTACACCTTC.

The chain recombines TRBV2 with TRBJ1-4, with a tentative D call TRBD1 (5 bases). With 6 bases removed from V and 3 bases from J, the gap between germline ends came to 23 bases. Per the germline V gene, CDR1 is SNHLY and CDR2 is FYNNEI. The CDR3 covers 18 residues. The CDR3: CASSQRLAGLGANEKLFF. The CDR3 DNA sequence: TGTGCCAGCAGCCAGAGACTAGCGGGATTAGGGGCTAATGAAAAACTGTTTTTT.

This clonotype was observed a handful of times. CDR3 in amino acids: CASTLPHGSTEAFF. CDR3 DNA: TGTGCCAGCACCCTCCCACACGGGAGCACTGAAGCTTTCTTT. The chain recombines TRBV6-1 with TRBJ1-1; D is uncertain. The CDR3 spans 14 residues. With 7 bases removed from V and 4 bases from J, the gap between germline ends came to 16 bases. CDR1 is MNHNS and CDR2 is SASEGT in the germline V gene.

This clonotype was counted ten times or more. The gene calls are TRBV12-3 or TRBV12-4 and TRBJ2-5, with 11 bases matching TRBD2. This CDR3 contains 16 residues. The V gene end was trimmed by 8 bases and the J gene end by 0 bases; junction bases not matched to a gene: 8. The CDR3 DNA is TGTGCCAGCGGACCACCGGGACTAGCGGACCAAGAGACCCAGTACTTC. This encodes CASGPPGLADQETQYF.

This clonotype was recorded many times. The chain combines TRBV20-1 with TRBJ1-3; D gene unclear. V lost 4 bases to trimming and J lost 0 bases, with 10 bases between them. The length of the CDR3 is 14 residues. Germline V gives CDR1 DFQATT, CDR2 SNEGSKA (reference sequence). CDR3: CSAIPRHSGNTIYF. The CDR3, as DNA: TGCAGTGCTATCCCGCGTCACTCTGGAAACACCATATATTTT.